Listed here are 16 T cell receptor beta chains from one sample, sequenced in a study of blood T cells in healthy people across ages. Using a J-beta primer mix together with a sample-barcoded 5' primer, a second PCR was run for roughly 7 to 12 cycles. TCRdb ran MiXCR on the 5' RACE reads and lists one entry per CDR3 protein. The sample carries some 900,000 distinct CDR3 sequences, around 46% recorded once. The sample taken for sequencing was blood. Receptor source: a man aged 30 to 45 in good health.

This sequence joins TRBV6-1 and TRBJ2-7, with TRBD1 matching 7 bases. V was clipped by 6 bases and J by 6 bases; unmatched bases: 11. The germline V gene encodes CDR1 MNHNS and CDR2 SASEGT. The CDR3 length is 14 residues. The CDR3 DNA follows: TGTGCCAGCAGATTAGGGACAGAGCCAGGCGAGCAGTACTTC. This codes for CASRLGTEPGEQYF.

This clonotype has more than one count but fewer than ten. The chain links TRBV12-3 or TRBV12-4 to TRBJ2-7; TRBD1 matches 9 bases. After removal of 5 bases from V and 6 bases from J, the junction contained 5 bases not matched to a gene. The CDR3 totals 13 residues. This CDR3 is CASSRDRATEQYF. The CDR3 region has the DNA TGTGCCAGCAGTCGGGACAGGGCAACCGAGCAGTACTTC.

The chain carries TRBV28 and TRBJ2-3; the D is unclear. From germline, CDR1 is MDHEN and CDR2 SYDVKM. The CDR3 contains 12 residues. Trimming cost V 6 bases and J 4 bases, with 8 bases left between them. The CDR3 DNA sequence: TGTGCCAGCAGGGTGGCCCCAGATACGCAGTATTTT. Residues: CASRVAPDTQYF.

This sequence joins TRBV6-6 and TRBJ2-3, with TRBD2 identical over 7 bases. J was trimmed by 4 bases and V by 5 bases; bases with no gene match: 6. Germline V CDR1 and CDR2: MNHNY, SVGAGI (reference sequence). The CDR3 runs 14 residues. Here the CDR3 reads CASSTRGGADTQYF. The CDR3 region has the DNA TGTGCCAGCAGTACGAGGGGAGGGGCAGATACGCAGTATTTT.

The chain couples TRBV20-1 to TRBJ2-7, with 7 bases matching TRBD1. Germline CDR1 DFQATT, CDR2 SNEGSKA (reference sequence). This CDR3 contains 13 residues. Losses at the gene ends were 6 bases for V and 0 bases for J; bases not matched to a gene: 5. DNA of the CDR3: TGCAGTGCCCCCGGGACAGCCTCCTACGAGCAGTACTTC. Translated, it gives CSAPGTASYEQYF.

To note about this clonotype: Possible read error: a much larger clone is one base away. J is TRBJ2-1 and V is TRBV29-1, with 9 bases fitting TRBD2. The germline gives CDR1 SQVTM, CDR2 ANQGSEA. This CDR3 region has 14 residues. The CDR3 loop reads CSVSFSGGHNGQFF. The CDR3 DNA follows: TGCAGCGTTTCCTTTAGCGGGGGCCACAATGGGCAGTTCTTC.

A few counts support this clonotype. The V and J genes are TRBV20-1 and TRBJ2-1; D is perhaps TRBD1 (6 bases). CDR3 length: 12 residues. Trimming shortened V by 3 bases and J by 6 bases, and 9 bases separated the two germline ends. The germline V gene encodes CDR1 DFQATT and CDR2 SNEGSKA (reference sequence). The CDR3 sequence is CSASQQGNEQFF. The CDR3 DNA reads as TGCAGTGCTAGTCAACAGGGCAATGAGCAGTTCTTC.

Concerning this clonotype itself: The junction departs from germline at one end; a sequencing error may be responsible. This chain uses TRBV4-1 with TRBJ1-2, with unresolved D. Germline V gene lookup returns CDR1 MGHRA and CDR2 YSYEKL. The CDR3 sequence is 18 residues long. The CDR3 DNA reads TGCGCCAGCAGTCAAGACGCGGCAGTCGTCCTTAGTAACTATGGCTACACCTTC. Translating it yields CASSQDAAVVLSNYGYTF.

J is TRBJ2-5 and V is TRBV6-1; TRBD1 agrees at 8 bases. The DNA end favors TRBJ2-7, so the J call may be wrong. Germline V gives CDR1 MNHNS, CDR2 SASEGT. This CDR3 region has 14 residues. In nucleotides, the CDR3 is TGTGCCAGCAGTGGGGGACAGGTTGACTACGAGCAGTACTTC. Protein product: CASSGGQVDYEQYF.

This chain uses TRBV20-1 with TRBJ1-5; possibly TRBD1 for D (5 bases). The CDR3 loop spans 14 amino acids. V gave up 6 bases and J gave up 1 base, with 13 bases separating them. Germline loops: CDR1 DFQATT, CDR2 SNEGSKA (reference sequence). Here the CDR3 reads CSARSPGSNQPQHF. The CDR3 DNA reads as TGCAGTGCCAGAAGCCCAGGGAGCAATCAGCCCCAGCATTTT.

The V call is TRBV7-2, the J call TRBJ2-3; tentatively, D is TRBD1 (5 bases). The CDR3 loop spans 14 amino acids. V dropped 6 bases and J dropped 2 bases, with 12 bases sitting between them. CDR1 is SGHTA and CDR2 is FQGNSA in the germline V gene. CDR3 nucleotides: TGTGCCAGCAGACGGACATCCCTCACAGATACGCAGTATTTT. This sequence encodes CASRRTSLTDTQYF. Filled out from reference TRBV7-2 and TRBJ2-3, the complete variable domain reads GAGVSQSPSNKVTEKGKDVELRCDPISGHTALYWYRQSLGQGLEFLIYFQGNSAPDKSGLPSDRFSAERTGGSVSTLTIQRTQQEDSAVYLCASRRTSLTDTQYFGPGTRLTVL.

The chain couples TRBV10-3 to TRBJ1-5, with a tentative D call TRBD1 (5 bases). CDR1 and CDR2 from the germline V gene are ENHRY and SYGVKD. The V and J ends lost 0 bases and 7 bases respectively, with 10 bases between them. The CDR3 totals 14 residues. The CDR3 sequence is CAISESGARQPQHF. CDR3 DNA sequence: TGTGCCATCAGTGAGTCAGGGGCTAGACAGCCCCAGCATTTT.

This clonotype was observed a handful of times. The rearrangement joins TRBV16 to TRBJ1-2; D gene unclear. CDR3 length: 12 residues. Trimming removed 0 bases at V and 6 bases at J, with 5 bases between. Germline V gene lookup returns CDR1 KGHSY and CDR2 FQNENV. The CDR3 DNA reads TGTGCCAGCAGCCAATCCTCCAATGGCTACACCTTC. It is translated as CASSQSSNGYTF.

This clonotype came up once. The V call is TRBV2, the J call TRBJ2-7; D unclear. Trimming took off 11 bases at V and 0 bases at J, with 11 bases between the two ends. The V gene's germline CDR1 is SNHLY and CDR2 FYNNEI. The CDR3 length is 12 residues. The CDR3 coding sequence is TGTGCCGGAAAGACGGTCTCCTACGAGCAGTACTTC. It yields the protein CAGKTVSYEQYF. Combining the CDR3 with reference TRBV2 and TRBJ2-7 gives the whole variable domain EPEVTQTPSHQVTQMGQEVILRCVPISNHLYFYWYRQILGQKVEFLVSFYNNEISEKSEIFDDQFSVERPDGSNFTLKIRSTKLEDSAMYFCAGKTVSYEQYFGPGTRLTVT.

The chain recombines TRBV6-2 or TRBV6-3 with TRBJ2-7; D unresolved. The CDR3 totals 12 residues. Germline values: CDR1 MNHEY, CDR2 SVGEGT. Trimming removed 7 bases from V and 3 bases from J, with 10 bases in between. In DNA form, the CDR3 reads TGTGCCAGCACCCCGACGGGCTACGAGCAGTACTTC. It translates to CASTPTGYEQYF.

In regard to this clonotype: Mismatch with germline at one junction end may stem from a read error. The chain has TRBV7-6 and TRBJ2-3; TRBD2 agrees at 11 bases. The CDR3 consists of 16 residues. The germline CDR1 and CDR2 sequences are SGHVS and FNYEAQ. The CDR3 region has the DNA TGTGCCAGCAGCTTTAGCGGGGGGGTGGGCACAGCTACGCAGTATTTT. Its translation: CASSFSGGVGTATQYF.